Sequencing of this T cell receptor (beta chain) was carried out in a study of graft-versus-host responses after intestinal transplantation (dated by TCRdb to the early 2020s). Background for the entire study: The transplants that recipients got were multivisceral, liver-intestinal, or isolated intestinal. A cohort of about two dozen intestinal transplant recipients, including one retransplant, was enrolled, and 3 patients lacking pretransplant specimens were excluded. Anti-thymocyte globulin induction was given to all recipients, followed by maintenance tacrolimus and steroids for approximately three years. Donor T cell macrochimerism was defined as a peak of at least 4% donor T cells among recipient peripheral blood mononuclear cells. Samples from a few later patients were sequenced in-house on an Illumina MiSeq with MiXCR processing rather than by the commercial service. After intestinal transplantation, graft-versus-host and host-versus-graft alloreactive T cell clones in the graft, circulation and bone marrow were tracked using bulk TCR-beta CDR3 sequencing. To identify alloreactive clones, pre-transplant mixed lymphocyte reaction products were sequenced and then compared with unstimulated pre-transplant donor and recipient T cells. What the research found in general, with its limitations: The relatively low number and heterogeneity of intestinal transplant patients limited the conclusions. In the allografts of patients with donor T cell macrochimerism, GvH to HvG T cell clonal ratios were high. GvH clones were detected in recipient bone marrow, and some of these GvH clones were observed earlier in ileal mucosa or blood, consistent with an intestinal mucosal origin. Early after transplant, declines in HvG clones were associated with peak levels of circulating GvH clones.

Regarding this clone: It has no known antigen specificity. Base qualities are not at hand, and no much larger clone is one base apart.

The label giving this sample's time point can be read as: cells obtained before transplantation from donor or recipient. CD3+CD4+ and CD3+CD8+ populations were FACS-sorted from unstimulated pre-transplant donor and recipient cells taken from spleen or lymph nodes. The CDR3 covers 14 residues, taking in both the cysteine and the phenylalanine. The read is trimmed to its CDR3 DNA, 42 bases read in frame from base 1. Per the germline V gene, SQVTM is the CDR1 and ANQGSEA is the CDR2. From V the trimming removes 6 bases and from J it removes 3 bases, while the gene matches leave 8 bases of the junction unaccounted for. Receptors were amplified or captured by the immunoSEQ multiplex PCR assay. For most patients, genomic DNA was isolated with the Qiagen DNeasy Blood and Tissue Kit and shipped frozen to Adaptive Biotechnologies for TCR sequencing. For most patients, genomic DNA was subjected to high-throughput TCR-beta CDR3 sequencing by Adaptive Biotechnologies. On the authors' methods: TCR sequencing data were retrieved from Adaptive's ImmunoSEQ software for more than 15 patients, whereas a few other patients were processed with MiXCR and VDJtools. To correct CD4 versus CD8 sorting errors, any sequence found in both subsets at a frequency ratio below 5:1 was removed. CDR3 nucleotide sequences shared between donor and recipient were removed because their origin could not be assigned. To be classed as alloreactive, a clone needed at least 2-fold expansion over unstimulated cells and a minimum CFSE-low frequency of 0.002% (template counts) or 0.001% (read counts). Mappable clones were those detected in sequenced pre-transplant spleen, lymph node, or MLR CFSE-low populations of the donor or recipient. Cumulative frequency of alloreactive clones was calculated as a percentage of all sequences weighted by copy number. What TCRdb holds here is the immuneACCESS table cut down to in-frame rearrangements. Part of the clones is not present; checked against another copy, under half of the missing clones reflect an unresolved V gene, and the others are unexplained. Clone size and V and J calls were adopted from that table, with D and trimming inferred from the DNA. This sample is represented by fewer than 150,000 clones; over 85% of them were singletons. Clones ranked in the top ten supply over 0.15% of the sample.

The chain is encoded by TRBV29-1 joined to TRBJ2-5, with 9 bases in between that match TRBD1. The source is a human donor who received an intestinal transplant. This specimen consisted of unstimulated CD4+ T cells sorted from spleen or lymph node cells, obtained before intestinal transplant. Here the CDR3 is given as CSVKPGQGKETQYF. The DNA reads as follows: TGCAGCGTGAAGCCGGGACAGGGAAAAGAGACCCAGTACTTC.